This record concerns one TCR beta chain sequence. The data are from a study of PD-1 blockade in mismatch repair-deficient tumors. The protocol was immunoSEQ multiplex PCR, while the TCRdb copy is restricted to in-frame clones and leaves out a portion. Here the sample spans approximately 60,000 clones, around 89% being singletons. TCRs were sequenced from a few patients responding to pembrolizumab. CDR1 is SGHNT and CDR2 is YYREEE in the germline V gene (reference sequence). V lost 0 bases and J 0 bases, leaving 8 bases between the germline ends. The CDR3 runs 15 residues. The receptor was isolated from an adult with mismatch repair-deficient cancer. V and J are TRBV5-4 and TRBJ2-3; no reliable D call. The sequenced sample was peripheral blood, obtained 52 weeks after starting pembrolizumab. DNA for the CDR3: TGTGCCAGCAGCTTGGGGGGTTCTAGCACAGATACGCAGTATTTT. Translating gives CASSLGGSSTDTQYF.